This paragraph reports one T cell receptor (beta chain). Its antigen is undetermined. This sample stems from a study of tumor-infiltrating lymphocytes in localized non-small cell lung cancer. Study-wide context: Patients included smokers and never-smokers with various histologies, some sampled after neoadjuvant chemotherapy. Regarding the study as a whole: Different pieces of the same tissue went to different assays, confounding technical variation with intratumor heterogeneity. Higher tumor T cell infiltration than in uninvolved lung was supported by TCRbeta sequencing. Not all patients were TCR sequenced, owing to tissue quantity.

This CDR3 is 11 amino acids long. V was trimmed by 5 bases and J by 6 bases, leaving 8 bases between them. Per germline, CDR1 SGHTA and CDR2 FQGNSA. TCRdb's copy holds only in-frame clones and misses some; the assay was immunoSEQ multiplex PCR. In the table there are over 5,500 clones, 76% of which are singletons. The rearrangement uses TRBV7-2 and TRBJ2-7, with no clear D. Sequences were obtained from lung tumor tissue. The receptor comes from a human donor with non-small cell lung cancer. The CDR3 bases are TGTGCCAGCAGCCCGCTCGGCGAGCAGTACTTC. This encodes CASSPLGEQYF.